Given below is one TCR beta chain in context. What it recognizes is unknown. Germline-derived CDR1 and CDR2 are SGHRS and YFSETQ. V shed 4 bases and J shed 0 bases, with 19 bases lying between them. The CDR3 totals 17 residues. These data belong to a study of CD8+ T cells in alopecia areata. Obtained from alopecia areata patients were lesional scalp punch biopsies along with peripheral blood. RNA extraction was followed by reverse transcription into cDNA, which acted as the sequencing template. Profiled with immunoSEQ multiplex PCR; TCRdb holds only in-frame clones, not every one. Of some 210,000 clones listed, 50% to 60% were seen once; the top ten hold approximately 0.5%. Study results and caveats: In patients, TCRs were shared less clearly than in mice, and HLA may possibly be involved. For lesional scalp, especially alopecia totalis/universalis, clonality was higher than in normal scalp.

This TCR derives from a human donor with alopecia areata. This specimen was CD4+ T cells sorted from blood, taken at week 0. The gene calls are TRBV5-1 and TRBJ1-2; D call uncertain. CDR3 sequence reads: CASSHPLQRETNYGYTF. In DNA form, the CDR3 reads TGCGCCAGCAGCCACCCCCTGCAACGGGAGACTAACTATGGCTACACCTTC.